This entry concerns a single T cell receptor (beta chain). The antigen is undetermined. TCRdb's copy holds only in-frame clones and misses some; the assay was immunoSEQ multiplex PCR. The sample lists 45,000 to 50,000 clones; around 81% were seen once. This record comes from a study of PD-1 blockade in classical Hodgkin lymphoma. Study observations and caveats: Nothing has yet pinned down what causes the repertoire differences, possibly disease activity or prior therapy. Patients who responded completely had about the same baseline diversity as newly diagnosed patients.

Germline values: CDR1 MDHEN, CDR2 SYDVKM. V was cut by 5 bases and J by 2 bases, with 12 bases left in between. The CDR3 runs 14 residues. Relapses following autologous stem cell transplantation were seen in all patients, with brentuximab vedotin exposure varying. Complete response, partial response or progressive disease were the best responses. The source material was peripheral blood mononuclear cells (PBMCs), sampled before the second cycle of nivolumab. This TCR came from a human donor with classical Hodgkin lymphoma. The chain carries TRBV28 and TRBJ1-2, with D possibly TRBD1 on 6 matching bases. DNA of the CDR3: TGTGCCAGCAGTCCACCGGGGGCCAACTATGGCTACACCTTC. It is translated as CASSPPGANYGYTF.